These T cell receptor beta chains were read from a single sample in a study of response to subunit inactivated influenza vaccine. A single record per CDR3 protein comes from TCRdb applying MiXCR to the RT-PCR reads. Of some 600,000 distinct CDR3 sequences in the sample, 11% to 15% were seen once. Material: PBMCs from blood, obtained 14 to 15 days before vaccination. These receptors were collected from a man aged 50-59 years who received an inactivated influenza vaccine. The CDR3 runs from the conserved cysteine through the conserved F or W. Fields, in order: CDR3 protein, CDR3 DNA, clone size, V gene, J gene, D gene. A D gene is named only where the DNA matches it firmly. Expanded clones are given a class, and other clones once, few, many or no size at all.

CDR3aa: CASSRDRTAVAKNIQYF
CDR3nt: TGTGCCAGCAGCCGAGATCGGACAGCCGTAGCCAAAAACATTCAGTACTTC
abundance: few
v_gene: TRBV6-1
j_gene: TRBJ2-4
d_gene: -

CDR3aa: CASSFSGGTLETQYF
CDR3nt: TGTGCCAGCAGCTTTAGCGGGGGGACTCTAGAGACCCAGTACTTC
abundance: few
v_gene: TRBV7-8
j_gene: TRBJ2-5
d_gene: TRBD2

CDR3aa: CSAKGPRWGSNQPQHF
CDR3nt: TGCAGTGCTAAAGGCCCGCGGTGGGGTAGCAATCAGCCCCAGCATTTT
abundance: -
v_gene: TRBV20-1
j_gene: TRBJ1-5
d_gene: -

CDR3aa: CASKRTGGGSYEQYF
CDR3nt: TGTGCCAGCAAAAGGACTGGAGGGGGCTCCTACGAGCAGTACTTC
abundance: few
v_gene: TRBV12-3/TRBV12-4
j_gene: TRBJ2-7
d_gene: -

CDR3aa: CASIHSGQRYQETQYF
CDR3nt: TGTGCCAGCATCCACTCGGGACAAAGGTACCAAGAGACCCAGTACTTC
abundance: -
v_gene: TRBV3-1
j_gene: TRBJ2-5
d_gene: -

CDR3aa: CASSPPGLADYNEQFF
CDR3nt: TGCGCCAGCAGCCCCCCGGGACTAGCGGATTACAATGAGCAGTTCTTC
abundance: -
v_gene: TRBV5-1
j_gene: TRBJ2-1
d_gene: TRBD2

CDR3aa: CASRRIADSPLHF
CDR3nt: TGTGCTTCGCGGCGGATAGCCGATTCACCCCTCCACTTT
abundance: few
v_gene: TRBV6-1
j_gene: TRBJ1-6
d_gene: -

CDR3aa: CASSPYWEIESQHF
CDR3nt: TGTGCCAGCAGTCCATATTGGGAAATTGAGTCCCAGCATTTT
abundance: -
v_gene: TRBV27
j_gene: TRBJ1-5
d_gene: -

CDR3aa: CASSPERTSGPPKIGTQYF
CDR3nt: TGTGCCAGCAGCCCCGAGAGGACTAGCGGGCCGCCTAAGATAGGTACGCAGTATTTT
abundance: few
v_gene: TRBV9
j_gene: TRBJ2-3
d_gene: TRBD2

CDR3aa: CASSGAGRGLYEQYF
CDR3nt: TGTGCCAGCAGTGGGGCCGGCAGGGGGCTTTACGAGCAGTACTTC
abundance: few
v_gene: TRBV28
j_gene: TRBJ2-7
d_gene: TRBD1

CDR3aa: CASSEYASEQFF
CDR3nt: TGTGCCAGCAGTGAATATGCAAGTGAGCAGTTCTTC
abundance: few
v_gene: TRBV25-1
j_gene: TRBJ2-1
d_gene: -

CDR3aa: CASSQQWTSGRANEQFF
CDR3nt: TGTGCCAGCAGCCAACAATGGACTAGCGGGAGGGCCAATGAGCAGTTCTTC
abundance: many
v_gene: TRBV3-1
j_gene: TRBJ2-1
d_gene: TRBD2

CDR3aa: CASSQELAGYYEQYF
CDR3nt: TGTGCCAGCAGCCAAGAACTAGCGGGGTACTACGAGCAGTACTTC
abundance: few
v_gene: TRBV4-2
j_gene: TRBJ2-7
d_gene: TRBD2

CDR3aa: CASSPTGDYNSPLHF
CDR3nt: TGTGCCAGCTCACCCACAGGGGACTATAATTCACCCCTCCACTTT
abundance: many
v_gene: TRBV18
j_gene: TRBJ1-6
d_gene: TRBD1

CDR3aa: CASSTQGRGFQETQYF
CDR3nt: TGTGCCAGTAGTACTCAGGGGCGGGGGTTCCAAGAGACCCAGTACTTC
abundance: -
v_gene: TRBV19
j_gene: TRBJ2-5
d_gene: -

CDR3aa: CASSTRGAGAFF
CDR3nt: TGTGCCAGCAGCACCAGGGGGGCGGGAGCTTTCTTT
abundance: many
v_gene: TRBV7-9
j_gene: TRBJ1-1
d_gene: TRBD1

CDR3aa: CASSLASRAPYGYTF
CDR3nt: TGTGCCAGCAGCTTAGCATCGCGGGCCCCCTATGGCTACACCTTC
abundance: few
v_gene: TRBV7-9
j_gene: TRBJ1-2
d_gene: -

CDR3aa: CASSRRLGGEQFF
CDR3nt: TGTGCCAGCAGCCGGAGACTGGGCGGTGAGCAGTTCTTC
abundance: few
v_gene: TRBV28
j_gene: TRBJ2-1
d_gene: -

CDR3aa: CASSSRPYGTYEQYF
CDR3nt: TGTGCCAGCTCATCCCGTCCCTACGGAACCTACGAGCAGTACTTC
abundance: few
v_gene: TRBV18
j_gene: TRBJ2-7
d_gene: -

CDR3aa: CASSFPLGGRVKNIQYF
CDR3nt: TGTGCCAGCAGCTTCCCACTCGGGGGGCGCGTCAAAAACATTCAGTACTTC
abundance: -
v_gene: TRBV11-2
j_gene: TRBJ2-4
d_gene: -

CDR3aa: CASSPMGGFQETQYF
CDR3nt: TGTGCCAGCAGTCCAATGGGCGGGTTCCAAGAGACCCAGTACTTC
abundance: few
v_gene: TRBV28
j_gene: TRBJ2-5
d_gene: -

CDR3aa: CASSYRARETQYF
CDR3nt: TGTGCCAGCAGTTACCGGGCAAGAGAGACCCAGTACTTC
abundance: few
v_gene: TRBV6-5
j_gene: TRBJ2-5
d_gene: -

CDR3aa: CASIGGSYNEQFF
CDR3nt: TGCGCCAGCATTGGCGGCTCCTACAATGAGCAGTTCTTC
abundance: few
v_gene: TRBV5-1
j_gene: TRBJ2-1
d_gene: -

CDR3aa: CASSYLDRVHNSPLHF
CDR3nt: TGTGCCAGCAGTTACTTGGACAGGGTGCATAATTCACCCCTCCACTTT
abundance: -
v_gene: TRBV6-2/TRBV6-3
j_gene: TRBJ1-6
d_gene: TRBD1

CDR3aa: CASSEGTSGKGDTQYF
CDR3nt: TGTGCCAGCAGTGAAGGGACTAGCGGGAAGGGAGATACGCAGTATTTT
abundance: -
v_gene: TRBV6-1
j_gene: TRBJ2-3
d_gene: TRBD2

CDR3aa: CSANAGSYNEQFF
CDR3nt: TGCAGTGCGAATGCAGGGTCCTACAATGAGCAGTTCTTC
abundance: -
v_gene: TRBV20-1
j_gene: TRBJ2-1
d_gene: -

CDR3aa: CASSPLAPSTDTQYF
CDR3nt: TGTGCCAGCAGCCCCTTGGCACCAAGCACAGATACGCAGTATTTT
abundance: -
v_gene: TRBV12-3/TRBV12-4
j_gene: TRBJ2-3
d_gene: -

CDR3aa: CASSLRGARSTDTQYF
CDR3nt: TGTGCCAGCAGTTTGCGAGGCGCCAGGTCCACAGATACGCAGTATTTT
abundance: few
v_gene: TRBV6-5
j_gene: TRBJ2-3
d_gene: -

CDR3aa: CASSHAKPGGETQYF
CDR3nt: TGTGCCAGCAGCCATGCAAAGCCAGGGGGAGAGACCCAGTACTTC
abundance: few
v_gene: TRBV4-2
j_gene: TRBJ2-5
d_gene: TRBD1

CDR3aa: CASSVGDTPAYEQYF
CDR3nt: TGCGCCAGCAGTGTGGGGGACACGCCCGCCTACGAGCAGTACTTC
abundance: -
v_gene: TRBV10-2
j_gene: TRBJ2-7
d_gene: -

CDR3aa: CASSPMQRGGVDTQYF
CDR3nt: TGTGCCAGCTCACCAATGCAGCGGGGGGGCGTAGATACGCAGTATTTT
abundance: -
v_gene: TRBV18
j_gene: TRBJ2-3
d_gene: TRBD2

CDR3aa: CASSLGLIQPQHF
CDR3nt: TGTGCCAGCAGTTTAGGACTTATCCAGCCCCAGCATTTT
abundance: -
v_gene: TRBV12-3/TRBV12-4
j_gene: TRBJ1-5
d_gene: -